What follows are 21 T cell receptor beta chains derived from one specimen sequenced in a study of T cell changes during pregnancy in multiple sclerosis. The protocol was immunoSEQ multiplex PCR, while the TCRdb copy is restricted to in-frame clones and leaves out a portion. The sample yields under 50,000 clones, 85% to 95% seen once. The sequencing here drew on CD8+ T cells from peripheral blood mononuclear cells, taken in the first trimester of pregnancy. The receptors stem from a female donor with multiple sclerosis, enrolled in a pregnancy study.

This clone was recorded only once. The chain has TRBV19 and TRBJ1-1, with a possible D match to TRBD1 (6 bases). V was pared by 3 bases and J by 0 bases, with 8 bases between. The CDR3 runs 14 residues. Germline lookup yields CDR1 LNHDA and CDR2 SQIVND (reference sequence). The CDR3 region is CASSMGAMNTEAFF. CDR3 DNA sequence: TGTGCCAGTAGTATGGGGGCGATGAACACTGAAGCTTTCTTT.

V gene TRBV30 combines with J gene TRBJ2-2; D gene ambiguous. Trimming cost V 2 bases and J 6 bases, with 13 bases left between them. The CDR3 runs 14 residues. Germline CDR1 GTSNPN, CDR2 SVGIG (reference sequence). The CDR3 here is CAWSMIQMAGELFF. CDR3 DNA sequence: TGTGCCTGGAGTATGATACAGATGGCCGGGGAGCTGTTTTTT.

This rearrangement joins TRBV11-2 to TRBJ1-2; no firm D call. Trimming took off 0 bases at V and 4 bases at J, with 9 bases between the two ends. Germline values: CDR1 SGHAT, CDR2 FQNNGV. The CDR3 runs to 14 residues. DNA for the CDR3: TGTGCCAGCAGCTTAGAGGGCTTCTTCTATGGCTACACCTTC. Residues: CASSLEGFFYGYTF.

The V call is TRBV28, the J call TRBJ2-1; D perhaps matches TRBD2 (6 bases). Germline V lookup: CDR1 MDHEN, CDR2 SYDVKM. The CDR3 is 14 amino acids. Trimming took 5 bases from V and 7 from J, leaving 15 bases between them. CDR3 DNA: TGTGCCAGCAGTCCCGGAGGCAGCGGGAATGAGCAGTTCTTC. Translation gives CASSPGGSGNEQFF.

The V and J genes are TRBV5-1 and TRBJ2-3; 9 bases map to TRBD2. Germline assignment: CDR1 SGHRS and CDR2 YFSETQ. CDR3 length equals 15 residues. The V and J ends lost 3 bases and 2 bases, in that order; junction bases with no gene match: 4. CDR3 coding DNA: TGCGCCAGCAGCTCCGGGACTAGCTCCACAGATACGCAGTATTTT. Encoded protein: CASSSGTSSTDTQYF.

The CDR3 region has the DNA TGTGCCAGCAGCTCCCTTCGACAGGGAGATAACTATGGCTACACCTTC. The encoded protein is CASSSLRQGDNYGYTF. This chain uses TRBV7-9 with TRBJ1-2; 7 bases are shared with TRBD1. The length of the CDR3 is 16 residues. V was clipped by 4 bases and J by 1 base; unmatched bases: 9. Looked up from germline, CDR1 is SEHNR and CDR2 is FQNEAQ (reference sequence). Drawing the rest from reference TRBV7-9 and TRBJ1-2, the complete variable domain is DTGVSQNPRHKITKRGQNVTFRCDPISEHNRLYWYRQTLGQGPEFLTYFQNEAQLEKSRLLSDRFSAERPKGSFSTLEIQRTEQGDSAMYLCASSSLRQGDNYGYTFGSGTRLTVV.

The chain carries TRBV19 and TRBJ2-7; 7 bases are shared with TRBD2. With 1 base clipped from V and 0 bases from J, the junction kept 6 bases outside the gene matches. Germline V gene sequence: CDR1 LNHDA, CDR2 SQIVND (reference sequence). The CDR3 covers 16 residues. The CDR3 reads CASSIASGGFSYEQYF. The CDR3 nucleotides are TGTGCCAGTAGTATAGCATCGGGAGGATTCTCCTACGAGCAGTACTTC.

The rearrangement joins TRBV30 to TRBJ1-1, with D tentatively TRBD1 (6 bases). Germline loops: CDR1 GTSNPN, CDR2 SVGIG (reference sequence). The CDR3 loop spans 13 amino acids. Trimming took off 2 bases at V and 1 base at J, with 8 bases between the two ends. This CDR3 is CAWSLGGNTEAFF. CDR3 bases: TGTGCCTGGAGTTTAGGGGGGAACACTGAAGCTTTCTTT.

This chain connects TRBV11-2 to TRBJ2-1; 8 nucleotides match TRBD2. CDR3 length equals 15 residues. Germline-derived CDR1 and CDR2 are SGHAT and FQNNGV. V shed 1 base and J 8 bases; nucleotides not matched to a gene: 7. The CDR3: CASSLVGSGTDEQFF. The CDR3 nucleotides are TGTGCCAGCAGCTTAGTTGGTAGCGGGACGGATGAGCAGTTCTTC.

The chain combines TRBV29-1 with TRBJ1-1; 9 nucleotides align to TRBD1. The CDR3 is 14 residues long. V lost 4 bases, J lost 4 bases, and 7 bases stayed unmatched. Germline V CDR1 and CDR2: SQVTM, ANQGSEA. CDR3 DNA: TGCAGCGTTGGCCGGGACAGGGTGGGCACTGAAGCTTTCTTT. Its translation: CSVGRDRVGTEAFF.

This rearrangement joins TRBV28 to TRBJ2-5; 12 bases align to TRBD2. This CDR3 spans 15 amino acids. Germline lookup yields CDR1 MDHEN and CDR2 SYDVKM. V lost 3 bases and J lost 4; bases outside the gene matches: 3. The CDR3, as DNA: TGTGCCAGCAGTTTGTCACTAGCGGGAGGAGAGACCCAGTACTTC. Amino acids: CASSLSLAGGETQYF.

The chain links TRBV9 to TRBJ2-7, with 7 bases identical to TRBD2. The CDR3 covers 15 residues. Germline CDR1 SGDLS, CDR2 YYNGEE. Germline trimming cut 0 bases from V and 4 bases from J; bases unmatched to any gene: 7. CDR3 loop: CASSVGGERGYEQYF. The DNA for the CDR3 is TGTGCCAGCAGCGTAGGAGGAGAGCGGGGATACGAGCAGTACTTC.

This chain links TRBV7-6 with TRBJ2-1; weak D call: TRBD1 (5 bases). Germline-derived CDR1 and CDR2 are SGHVS and FNYEAQ. The CDR3 is 16 amino acids. V lost 2 bases and J 8 bases, leaving 19 bases between the germline ends. CDR3 bases: TGTGCCAGCAGCTTAAATTGGCAGGGTTTAGTCGATGAGCAGTTCTTC. As protein: CASSLNWQGLVDEQFF.

This chain uses TRBV6-1 with TRBJ2-7, with 7 positions matching TRBD1. Germline CDR1 and CDR2: MNHNS and SASEGT. The ends lost 4 bases at V and 0 bases at J; junction bases unmatched: 0. The CDR3 sequence is 13 residues long. Here the CDR3 reads CASSGDSSYEQYF. The CDR3 nucleotides are TGTGCCAGCAGTGGGGACAGCTCCTACGAGCAGTACTTC.

The CDR3 DNA is TGTGCCTGGACAGGGGTGAACACTGAAGCTTTCTTT. The encoded protein is CAWTGVNTEAFF. This chain joins TRBV30 and TRBJ1-1; tentative D call: TRBD1 (6 bases). The CDR3 extends over 12 amino acids. Germline V gene sequence: CDR1 GTSNPN, CDR2 SVGIG (reference sequence). Trimming left V 4 bases short and J 0 bases short, with 6 bases between.

The genes are TRBV19 and TRBJ2-1, with 10 bases matching TRBD2. Germline CDR1 LNHDA, CDR2 SQIVND (reference sequence). The CDR3 has 15 residues. The J segment lost 7 bases and the V segment lost 4 bases, leaving 7 bases of the junction unmatched. The CDR3: CASSNPSGRWNEQFF. The CDR3 bases are TGTGCCAGTAGTAACCCTAGCGGGAGATGGAATGAGCAGTTCTTC.

This rearrangement joins TRBV30 to TRBJ2-7; 9 nucleotides align to TRBD2. V lost 4 bases, J lost 4 bases, and 5 bases stayed unmatched. The V gene's germline CDR1 is GTSNPN and CDR2 SVGIG (reference sequence). CDR3 length equals 13 residues. The CDR3 DNA reads TGTGCCTGGATGGGGACTAGCAGATACGAGCAGTACTTC. It encodes CAWMGTSRYEQYF.

V is TRBV7-9 and J is TRBJ1-6; unclear D gene. This CDR3 has 15 residues. Looked up from germline, CDR1 is SEHNR and CDR2 is FQNEAQ (reference sequence). V lost 1 base to trimming and J lost 0 bases, with 4 bases between them. The CDR3 protein is CASSLGSSYNSPLHF. CDR3 sequence (DNA): TGTGCCAGCAGCTTAGGGAGCTCCTATAATTCACCCCTCCACTTT.

The chain carries TRBV15 and TRBJ1-5, with 8 bases matching TRBD1. CDR1 is LNHNV, CDR2 YYDKDF, per germline (reference sequence). After removal of 6 bases from V and 4 bases from J, the junction contained 5 bases not matched to a gene. The CDR3 runs to 14 residues. CDR3: CATRQQGGNQPQHF. The DNA of the CDR3 is TGTGCCACCAGGCAACAGGGGGGAAATCAGCCCCAGCATTTT.

The CDR3 DNA reads as TGTGCCAGCAGTCTAAGGACTAGCTCCTACGAGCAGTACTTC. Translated, it gives CASSLRTSSYEQYF. The rearrangement links TRBV27 to TRBJ2-7; TRBD2 matches 7 bases. Per the germline V gene, CDR1 is MNHEY and CDR2 is SMNVEV (reference sequence). V shed 5 bases, J shed 0 bases, and the junction held 4 bases outside the gene matches. The CDR3 is 14 residues long.

The V gene is TRBV13, the J gene TRBJ2-6; TRBD1 is a possible D gene (7 bases). Germline loops: CDR1 PRHDT, CDR2 FYEKMQ (reference sequence). This CDR3 is built from 18 residues. V lost 0 bases, J lost 3 bases, and 15 bases lay in between. In nucleotides, the CDR3 is TGTGCCAGCAGCTTAGGCTCAGGGGGGTACCGTGGGGCCAACGTCCTGACTTTC. Protein product: CASSLGSGGYRGANVLTF. Looking up the rest from reference TRBV13 and TRBJ2-6 gives the full variable domain: AAGVIQSPRHLIKEKRETATLKCYPIPRHDTVYWYQQGPGQDPQFLISFYEKMQSDKGSIPDRFSAQQFSDYHSELNMSSLELGDSALYFCASSLGSGGYRGANVLTFGAGSRLTVL.